The present entry profiles one T cell receptor (beta chain) with its context. What it binds is not known. Libraries were prepared by immunoSEQ multiplex PCR; TCRdb keeps only in-frame clonotypes and omits some of them. Of tens of thousands of clones listed, around 80% were seen once; the top ten hold approximately 3.3%. These data come from a study of OX40 agonist ivuxolimab in advanced cancers. With 6 bases removed from V and 4 bases from J, the gap between germline ends came to 9 bases. From germline, CDR1 is MRHNA and CDR2 SNTAGT. This CDR3 comprises 13 residues. Study-level points and caveats: With doses of 0.1-3.0 mg/kg, partial responders showed among the lowest clonal expansion.

The material sequenced was CD4+ or CD8+ T cells sorted from blood, taken in a trial of the OX40 agonist ivuxolimab. The V and J genes are TRBV6-4 and TRBJ2-2; D gene ambiguous. The TCR sequence derives from an adult with an advanced solid tumor such as melanoma, head and neck, liver or kidney cancer. The DNA for the CDR3 is TGTGCCAGCAGACCCACGAGCACCGGGGAGCTGTTTTTT. The encoded protein is CASRPTSTGELFF.